This T cell receptor beta chain was captured in a study of blood T cell repertoires in COVID-19. Looking at the study overall: Italy, Spain and the United States were the sources of the convalescent and acute COVID-19 samples. T cells, B-cell-depleted T cells, or PBMCs provided the cDNA or gDNA that served as material.

The J segment lost 5 bases and the V segment lost 7 bases, leaving 14 bases of the junction unmatched. CDR3 size: 15 residues. The germline gives CDR1 MNHEY, CDR2 SVGAGI. Per the authors' pipeline: Estimates of nucleated cell counts were drawn from the amplification of reference gene primers. Sequencing was performed with immunoSEQ multiplex PCR; in TCRdb, only in-frame clones are kept and a portion is missing. For V, J and clone size, that table is used; D and trimming come from the DNA. The sample lists 150,000 to 200,000 clones, roughly nine tenths seen once, with under 3.5% in the top ten. The chain combines TRBV6-5 with TRBJ2-7, with 7 nucleotides matching TRBD1. The sample taken for sequencing was peripheral blood. This clonotype was sampled from a woman aged 30 to 39 with active or convalescent COVID-19. The CDR3 loop is CASKRDGQVVNEQYF. DNA of the CDR3: TGTGCCAGCAAAAGAGACGGACAGGTTGTAAACGAGCAGTACTTC.